This T cell receptor beta chain was sequenced for a study of PD-1 blockade in classical Hodgkin lymphoma. Germline V gene lookup returns CDR1 SNHLY and CDR2 FYNNEI. The V and J ends lost 6 bases and 1 base respectively, with 10 bases between them. The CDR3 loop spans 13 amino acids. TCRdb keeps only in-frame clones here, not all; method: immunoSEQ multiplex PCR. The top ten clones hold 34% of a sample with roughly 10,000 clones, around 80% of them seen once. Each of the patients experienced relapse following autologous stem cell transplantation, and their brentuximab vedotin exposure differed. This rearrangement joins TRBV2 to TRBJ2-7, with D hard to call. The clonotype comes from a human donor with classical Hodgkin lymphoma. The sequences come from peripheral blood mononuclear cells (PBMCs), collected at baseline. The CDR3 nucleotides read TGTGCCAGCAGCGAAAGGTGGTCCTACGAGCAGTACGTC. Translating it yields CASSERWSYEQYV.